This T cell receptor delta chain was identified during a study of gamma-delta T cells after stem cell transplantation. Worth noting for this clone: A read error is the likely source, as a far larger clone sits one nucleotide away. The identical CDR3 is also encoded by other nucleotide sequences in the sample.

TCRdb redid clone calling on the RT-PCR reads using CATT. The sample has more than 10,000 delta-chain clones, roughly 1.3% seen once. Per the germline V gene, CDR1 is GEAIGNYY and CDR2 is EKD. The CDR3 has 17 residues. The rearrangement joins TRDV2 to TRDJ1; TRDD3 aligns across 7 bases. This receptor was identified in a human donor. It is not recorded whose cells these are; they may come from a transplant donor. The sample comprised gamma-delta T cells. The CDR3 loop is CACDLVSGGRYTDKLIF. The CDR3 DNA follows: TGTGCCTGTGACCTTGTATCTGGGGGTAGGTACACCGACAAACTCATCTTT.